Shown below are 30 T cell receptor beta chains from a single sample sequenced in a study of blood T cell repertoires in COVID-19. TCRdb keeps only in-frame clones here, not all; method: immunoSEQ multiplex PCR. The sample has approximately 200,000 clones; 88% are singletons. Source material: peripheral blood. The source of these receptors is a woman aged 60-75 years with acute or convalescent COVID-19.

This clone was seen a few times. In DNA, the CDR3 is TGCAGTGCTAGTATGCAGACAGGGGATGTAAATAGCAATCAGCCCCAGCATTTT. The encoded protein is CSASMQTGDVNSNQPQHF. The chain links TRBV20-1 to TRBJ1-5; 8 nucleotides match TRBD1. This CDR3 region has 18 residues. Germline lookup yields CDR1 DFQATT and CDR2 SNEGSKA (reference sequence). With V trimmed by 3 bases and J by 0 bases, 13 bases remained unmatched.

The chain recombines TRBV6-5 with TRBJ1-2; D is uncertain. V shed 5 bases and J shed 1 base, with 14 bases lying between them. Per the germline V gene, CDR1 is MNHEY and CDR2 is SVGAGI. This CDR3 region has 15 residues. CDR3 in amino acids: CASSRPGTINYGYTF. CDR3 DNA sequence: TGTGCCAGCAGTCGCCCAGGCACCATTAACTATGGCTACACCTTC.

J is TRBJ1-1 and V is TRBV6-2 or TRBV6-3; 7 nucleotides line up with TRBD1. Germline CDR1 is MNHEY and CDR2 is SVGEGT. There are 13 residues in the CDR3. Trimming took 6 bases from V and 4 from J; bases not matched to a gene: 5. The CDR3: CASSNDRVTEAFF. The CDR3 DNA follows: TGTGCCAGCAGCAACGACAGGGTCACTGAAGCTTTCTTT.

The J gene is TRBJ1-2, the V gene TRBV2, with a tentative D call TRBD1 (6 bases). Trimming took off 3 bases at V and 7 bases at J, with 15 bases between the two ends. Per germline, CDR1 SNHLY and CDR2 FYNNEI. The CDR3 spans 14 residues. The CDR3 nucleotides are TGTGCCAGCAGTGATCTGGGGGGGCGTTCTGGCTACACCTTC. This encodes CASSDLGGRSGYTF.

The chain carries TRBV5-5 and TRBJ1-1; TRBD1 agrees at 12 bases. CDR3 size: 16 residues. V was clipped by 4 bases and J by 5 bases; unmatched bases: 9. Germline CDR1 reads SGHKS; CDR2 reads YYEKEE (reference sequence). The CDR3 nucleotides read TGTGCCAGCAGCAAAAATCCGGGACAGGGGGCGACTGAAGCTTTCTTT. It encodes CASSKNPGQGATEAFF. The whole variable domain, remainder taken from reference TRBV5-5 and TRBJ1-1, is DAGVTQSPTHLIKTRGQQVTLRCSPISGHKSVSWYQQVLGQGPQFIFQYYEKEERGRGNFPDRFSARQFPNYSSELNVNALLLGDSALYLCASSKNPGQGATEAFFGQGTRLTVV.

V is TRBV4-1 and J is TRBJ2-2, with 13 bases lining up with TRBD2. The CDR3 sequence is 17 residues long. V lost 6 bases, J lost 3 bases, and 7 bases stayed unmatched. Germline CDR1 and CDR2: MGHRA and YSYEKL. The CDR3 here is CASRRGTSGVDTGELFF. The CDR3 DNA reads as TGCGCCAGCAGACGAGGGACTAGCGGGGTGGACACCGGGGAGCTGTTTTTT.

This CDR3 reads CASSLGGTSYNEQFF. In nucleotides, the CDR3 is TGTGCCAGCAGCCTTGGGGGGACTTCCTACAATGAGCAGTTCTTC. The J gene is TRBJ2-1, the V gene TRBV6-6, with D perhaps matching TRBD2 (6 bases). Trimming removed 6 bases from V and 1 base from J, with 13 bases in between. This CDR3 is 15 amino acids long. Germline V gene data show CDR1 as MNHNY and CDR2 as SVGAGI (reference sequence).

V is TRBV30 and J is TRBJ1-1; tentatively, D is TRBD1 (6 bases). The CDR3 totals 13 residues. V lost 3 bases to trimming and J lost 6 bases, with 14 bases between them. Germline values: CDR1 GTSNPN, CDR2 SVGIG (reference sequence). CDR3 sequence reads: CAWSRDRLSEAFF. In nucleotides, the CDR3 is TGTGCCTGGAGCAGAGACAGGTTGTCTGAAGCTTTCTTT.

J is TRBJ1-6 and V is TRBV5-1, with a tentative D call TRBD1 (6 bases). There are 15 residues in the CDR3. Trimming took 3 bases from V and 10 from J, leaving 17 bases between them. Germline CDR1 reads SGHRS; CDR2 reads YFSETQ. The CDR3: CASSWIPGQKSPLHF. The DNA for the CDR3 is TGCGCCAGCAGCTGGATACCGGGACAAAAGTCACCCCTCCACTTT.

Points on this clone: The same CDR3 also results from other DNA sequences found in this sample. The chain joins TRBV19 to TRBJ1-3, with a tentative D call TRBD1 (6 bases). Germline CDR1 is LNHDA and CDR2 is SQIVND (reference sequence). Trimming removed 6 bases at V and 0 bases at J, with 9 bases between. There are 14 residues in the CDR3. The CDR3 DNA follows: TGTGCCAGTAGCCCGACAGGCTCTGGAAACACCATATATTTT. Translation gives CASSPTGSGNTIYF.

This chain's CDR3 is CASSATAGGPTDTQYF. The CDR3 nucleotides are TGTGCCAGCTCGGCGACAGCGGGAGGGCCAACAGATACGCAGTATTTT. The rearrangement links TRBV18 to TRBJ2-3; TRBD2 matches at 10 bases. This CDR3 has 16 residues. The J segment lost 3 bases and the V segment lost 6 bases, leaving 9 bases of the junction unmatched. Germline assignment: CDR1 KGHSH and CDR2 LQKENI.

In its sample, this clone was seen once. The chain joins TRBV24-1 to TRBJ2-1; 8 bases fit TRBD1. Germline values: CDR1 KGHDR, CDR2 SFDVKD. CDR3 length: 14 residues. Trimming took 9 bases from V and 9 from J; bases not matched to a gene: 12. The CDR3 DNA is TGTGCCACCCGCAACGCAGGGGGCAGGGGTGAGCAGTTCTTC. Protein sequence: CATRNAGGRGEQFF.

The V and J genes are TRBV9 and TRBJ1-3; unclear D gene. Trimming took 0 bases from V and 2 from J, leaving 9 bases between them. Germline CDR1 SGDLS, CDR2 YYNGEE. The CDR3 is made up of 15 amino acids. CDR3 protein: CASSVGRVAGNTIYF. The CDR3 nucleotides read TGTGCCAGCAGCGTAGGGAGGGTAGCTGGAAACACCATATATTTT.

The DNA for the CDR3 is TGTGCCAGCAGCTTGGCGGGGAGCTCCTACGAGCAGTACTTC. This encodes CASSLAGSSYEQYF. The chain carries TRBV5-6 and TRBJ2-7, with a tentative D call TRBD2 (5 bases). The germline V gene has CDR1 SGHDT and CDR2 YYEEEE. The ends were cut back, 0 bases at V and 0 bases at J, with 7 bases in the middle. The CDR3 extends over 14 amino acids.

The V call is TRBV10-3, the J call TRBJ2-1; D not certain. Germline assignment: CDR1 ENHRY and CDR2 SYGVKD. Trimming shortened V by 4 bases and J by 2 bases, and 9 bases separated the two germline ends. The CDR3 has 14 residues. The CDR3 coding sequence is TGTGCCATCAGTGCGGAGTACGCCTACAATGAGCAGTTCTTC. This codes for CAISAEYAYNEQFF.

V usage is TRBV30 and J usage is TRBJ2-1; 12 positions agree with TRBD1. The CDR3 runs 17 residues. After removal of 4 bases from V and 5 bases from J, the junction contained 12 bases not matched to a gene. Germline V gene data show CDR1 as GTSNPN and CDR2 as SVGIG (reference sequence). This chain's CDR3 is CAWTGTGGISLHNEQFF. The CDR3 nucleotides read TGTGCCTGGACTGGGACAGGGGGCATCTCTTTACACAATGAGCAGTTCTTC.

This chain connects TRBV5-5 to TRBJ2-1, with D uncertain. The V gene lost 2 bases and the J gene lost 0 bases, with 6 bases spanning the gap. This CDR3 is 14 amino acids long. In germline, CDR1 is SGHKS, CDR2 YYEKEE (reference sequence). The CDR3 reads CASSFRSSYNEQFF. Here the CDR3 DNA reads TGTGCCAGCAGCTTTCGTTCCTCCTACAATGAGCAGTTCTTC.

The CDR3 DNA is TGTGCCACCCTAGAAGGACAGGTGAATCAGCCCCAGCATTTT. Its protein is CATLEGQVNQPQHF. The chain carries TRBV10-3 and TRBJ1-5; TRBD1 aligns across 7 bases. In germline, CDR1 is ENHRY, CDR2 SYGVKD. The CDR3 contains 14 residues. V shed 10 bases, J shed 4 bases, and the junction held 10 bases outside the gene matches.

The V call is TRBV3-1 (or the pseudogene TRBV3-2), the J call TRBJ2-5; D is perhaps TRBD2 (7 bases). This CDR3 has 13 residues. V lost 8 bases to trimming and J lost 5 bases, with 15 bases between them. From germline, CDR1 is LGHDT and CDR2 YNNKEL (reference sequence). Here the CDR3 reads CASGGAILETQYF. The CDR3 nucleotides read TGTGCCAGCGGGGGGGCCATTCTGGAGACCCAGTACTTC.

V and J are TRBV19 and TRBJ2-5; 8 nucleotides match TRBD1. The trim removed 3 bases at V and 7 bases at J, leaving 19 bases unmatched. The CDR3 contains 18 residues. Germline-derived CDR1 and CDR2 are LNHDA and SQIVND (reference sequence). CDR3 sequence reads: CASSILSGARGPPSTQYF. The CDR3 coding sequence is TGTGCCAGTAGTATCTTGTCCGGGGCCAGGGGGCCTCCTTCGACCCAGTACTTC.

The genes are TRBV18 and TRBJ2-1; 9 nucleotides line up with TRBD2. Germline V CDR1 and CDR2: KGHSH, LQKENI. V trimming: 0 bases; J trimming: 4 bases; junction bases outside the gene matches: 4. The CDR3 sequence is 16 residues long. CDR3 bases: TGTGCCAGCTCACCACCCGGACTAGCGTTATACAATGAGCAGTTCTTC. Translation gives CASSPPGLALYNEQFF.

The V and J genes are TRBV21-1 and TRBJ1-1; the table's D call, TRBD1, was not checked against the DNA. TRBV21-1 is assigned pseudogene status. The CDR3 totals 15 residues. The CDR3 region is CASSNYRGLSTEAFF. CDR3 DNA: TGTGCCAGCAGCAATTACAGGGGGCTTAGCACTGAAGCTTTCTTT.

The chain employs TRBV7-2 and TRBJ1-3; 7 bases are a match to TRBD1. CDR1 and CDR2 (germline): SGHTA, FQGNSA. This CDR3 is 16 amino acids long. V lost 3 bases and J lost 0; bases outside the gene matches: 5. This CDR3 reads CASSLRGDSSGNTIYF. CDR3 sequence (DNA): TGTGCCAGCAGCTTGCGGGGGGACAGCTCTGGAAACACCATATATTTT.

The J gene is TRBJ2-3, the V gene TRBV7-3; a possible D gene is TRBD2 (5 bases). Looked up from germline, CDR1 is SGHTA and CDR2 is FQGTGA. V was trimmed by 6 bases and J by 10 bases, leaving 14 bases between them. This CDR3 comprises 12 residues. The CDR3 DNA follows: TGTGCCAGCAGTGACCCTGGAGGACCGCAGTATTTT. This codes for CASSDPGGPQYF. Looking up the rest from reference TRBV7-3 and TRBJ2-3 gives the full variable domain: GAGVSQTPSNKVTEKGKYVELRCDPISGHTALYWYRQSLGQGPEFLIYFQGTGAADDSGLPNDRFFAVRPEGSVSTLKIQRTERGDSAVYLCASSDPGGPQYFGPGTRLTVL.

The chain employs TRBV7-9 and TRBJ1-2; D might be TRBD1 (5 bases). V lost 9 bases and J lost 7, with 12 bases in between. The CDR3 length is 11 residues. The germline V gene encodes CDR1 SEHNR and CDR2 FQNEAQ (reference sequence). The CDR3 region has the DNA TGTGCCAGACCCGACAGTGCTGGCTACACCTTC. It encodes CARPDSAGYTF. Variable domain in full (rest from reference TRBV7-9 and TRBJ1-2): DTGVSQNPRHKITKRGQNVTFRCDPISEHNRLYWYRQTLGQGPEFLTYFQNEAQLEKSRLLSDRFSAERPKGSFSTLEIQRTEQGDSAMYLCARPDSAGYTFGSGTRLTVV.

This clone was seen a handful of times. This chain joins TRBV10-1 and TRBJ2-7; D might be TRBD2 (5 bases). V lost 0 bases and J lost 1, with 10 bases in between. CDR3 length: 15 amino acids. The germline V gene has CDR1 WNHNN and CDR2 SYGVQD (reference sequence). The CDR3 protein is CASSESGRGSYEQYF. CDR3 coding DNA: TGCGCCAGCAGTGAGTCTGGGAGAGGGTCCTACGAGCAGTACTTC.

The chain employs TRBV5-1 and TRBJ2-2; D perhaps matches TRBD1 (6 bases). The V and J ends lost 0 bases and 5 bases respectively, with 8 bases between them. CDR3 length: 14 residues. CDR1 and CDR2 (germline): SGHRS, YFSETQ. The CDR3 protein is CASSLGQVTGELFF. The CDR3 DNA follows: TGCGCCAGCAGCTTGGGACAGGTAACCGGGGAGCTGTTTTTT. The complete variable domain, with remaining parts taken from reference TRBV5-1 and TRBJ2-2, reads KAGVTQTPRYLIKTRGQQVTLSCSPISGHRSVSWYQQTPGQGLQFLFEYFSETQRNKGNFPGRFSGRQFSNSRSEMNVSTLELGDSALYLCASSLGQVTGELFFGEGSRLTVL.

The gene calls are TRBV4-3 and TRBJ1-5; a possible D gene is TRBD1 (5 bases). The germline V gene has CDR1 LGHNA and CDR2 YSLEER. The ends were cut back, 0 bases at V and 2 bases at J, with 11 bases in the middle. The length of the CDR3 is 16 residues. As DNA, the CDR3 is TGCGCCAGCAGCCAAGATTGGGGCCAGGGCAATCAGCCCCAGCATTTT. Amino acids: CASSQDWGQGNQPQHF.

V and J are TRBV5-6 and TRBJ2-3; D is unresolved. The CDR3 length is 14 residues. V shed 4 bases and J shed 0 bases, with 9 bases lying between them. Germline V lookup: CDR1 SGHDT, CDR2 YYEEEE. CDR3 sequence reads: CASSPRRSTDTQYF. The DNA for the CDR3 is TGTGCCAGCAGCCCTAGGCGTAGCACAGATACGCAGTATTTT.

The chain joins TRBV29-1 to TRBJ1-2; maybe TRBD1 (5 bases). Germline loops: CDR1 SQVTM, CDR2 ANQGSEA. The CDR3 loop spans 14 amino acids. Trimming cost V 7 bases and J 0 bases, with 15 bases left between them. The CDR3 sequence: CSGRIRGSNYGYTF. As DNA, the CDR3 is TGCAGCGGACGAATTCGGGGGTCTAACTATGGCTACACCTTC.